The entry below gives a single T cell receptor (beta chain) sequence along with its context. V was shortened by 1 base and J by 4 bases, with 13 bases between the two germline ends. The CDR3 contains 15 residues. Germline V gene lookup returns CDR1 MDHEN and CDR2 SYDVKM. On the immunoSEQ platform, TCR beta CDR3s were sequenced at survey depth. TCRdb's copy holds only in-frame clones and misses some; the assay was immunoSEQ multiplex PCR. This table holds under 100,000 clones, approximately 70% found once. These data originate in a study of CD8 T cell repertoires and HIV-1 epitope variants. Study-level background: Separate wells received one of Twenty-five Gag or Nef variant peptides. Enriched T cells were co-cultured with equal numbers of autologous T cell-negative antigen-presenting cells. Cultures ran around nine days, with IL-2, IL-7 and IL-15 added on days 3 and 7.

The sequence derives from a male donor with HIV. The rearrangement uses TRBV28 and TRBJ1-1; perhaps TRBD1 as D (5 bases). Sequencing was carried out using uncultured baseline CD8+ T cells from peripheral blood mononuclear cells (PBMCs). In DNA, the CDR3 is TGTGCCAGCAGTTTATCGCGGGGGAGTAGCACTGAAGCTTTCTTT. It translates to CASSLSRGSSTEAFF.